Listed here are 20 T cell receptor beta chains from one sample, sequenced in a study of shared clonotypes between healthy human individuals. The assay was immunoSEQ multiplex PCR, and TCRdb's table has in-frame clones only and misses some. The table shows 600,000 or so clones, with 85% to 95% occurring only once. Terminally differentiated effector memory CD45RA+ cells were left out of the naive CD8 fraction, which was CD45RO-negative and positively selected for CCR7. Sequenced input: naive CD8+ T cells sorted from blood. Receptor source: a woman aged 25 to 45 in good health.

J is TRBJ1-3 and V is TRBV28, with D perhaps TRBD1 (5 bases). V lost 7 bases to trimming and J lost 8 bases, with 18 bases between them. The V gene's germline CDR1 is MDHEN and CDR2 SYDVKM. The CDR3 covers 14 residues. CDR3 sequence reads: CASTPPGGGHTIYF. CDR3 coding DNA: TGTGCCAGCACCCCTCCCGGGGGGGGACACACCATATATTTT.

This clone was seen only a few times. The rearrangement joins TRBV4-1 to TRBJ1-1; no clear D. The germline V and J ends were trimmed by 5 bases and 0 bases, with 7 bases remaining between them. The CDR3 has 13 amino acids. CDR1 is MGHRA, CDR2 YSYEKL, per germline. The CDR3 sequence is CASSNRLNTEAFF. In nucleotides, the CDR3 is TGCGCCAGCAGCAACCGTTTGAACACTGAAGCTTTCTTT.

V usage is TRBV11-1 and J usage is TRBJ2-7, with 8 nucleotides matching TRBD1. The CDR3 is 16 residues long. The J segment lost 0 bases and the V segment lost 5 bases, leaving 9 bases of the junction unmatched. The germline V gene encodes CDR1 SGHAT and CDR2 FQDESV (reference sequence). DNA of the CDR3: TGTGCCAGCAGCCACTGGACAGGGTTATCCTCCTACGAGCAGTACTTC. Amino acids: CASSHWTGLSSYEQYF.

The chain uses TRBV5-1 and TRBJ2-7; maybe TRBD1 (8 bases). Trimming took 2 bases from V and 4 from J, leaving 13 bases between them. The germline gives CDR1 SGHRS, CDR2 YFSETQ. The CDR3 runs 14 residues. The CDR3 DNA reads TGCGCCAGCAGCTTTGACAGGGGACTATACGAGCAGTACTTC. This sequence encodes CASSFDRGLYEQYF.

This chain uses TRBV28 with TRBJ2-3; no reliable D call. V was pared by 3 bases and J by 4 bases, with 20 bases between. This CDR3 has 17 amino acids. The V gene's germline CDR1 is MDHEN and CDR2 SYDVKM. The CDR3: CASSFDRAPTGSDTQYF. CDR3 sequence (DNA): TGTGCCAGCAGTTTTGATCGCGCACCCACTGGATCAGATACGCAGTATTTT.

The chain has TRBV13 and TRBJ2-7; D might be TRBD1 or TRBD2, each matching 5 bases. Germline CDR1 and CDR2: PRHDT and FYEKMQ (reference sequence). V was pared by 5 bases and J by 3 bases, with 17 bases between. The CDR3 contains 15 residues. The CDR3 coding sequence is TGTGCCAGCAGCCCCGGGACGACGCCTTACTACGAGCAGTACTTC. This translates into CASSPGTTPYYEQYF.

This clone was observed a single time. The CDR3 coding sequence is TGCGCCAGCAGCCAAGATAAACCGGCCCTACGAGCTTTCTTT. It yields the protein CASSQDKPALRAFF. The chain has TRBV4-1 and TRBJ1-1; D ambiguous. Germline loops: CDR1 MGHRA, CDR2 YSYEKL. The CDR3 sequence is 14 residues long. V lost 0 bases, J lost 10 bases, and 15 bases lay in between.

The genes are TRBV27 and TRBJ1-5, with D unclear. The germline gives CDR1 MNHEY, CDR2 SMNVEV (reference sequence). V lost 2 bases to trimming and J lost 6 bases, with 14 bases between them. This CDR3 spans 15 amino acids. The CDR3 DNA reads TGTGCCAGCAGTTTAACCGGTTCCTCGGGTCAGCCCCAGCATTTT. Translating gives CASSLTGSSGQPQHF.

The chain recombines TRBV6-5 with TRBJ2-7, with 7 positions matching TRBD1. This CDR3 is built from 14 residues. From germline, CDR1 is MNHEY and CDR2 SVGAGI. The trim removed 4 bases at V and 1 base at J, leaving 4 bases unmatched. CDR3 sequence (DNA): TGTGCCAGCAGTTTCTACAGGGGTTCCTACGAGCAGTACTTC. Translation gives CASSFYRGSYEQYF.

V usage is TRBV29-1 and J usage is TRBJ2-1, with 8 bases identical to TRBD2. The CDR3 has 15 residues. Germline lookup yields CDR1 SQVTM and CDR2 ANQGSEA. In nucleotides, the CDR3 is TGCAGTACTATTGGTAGCGGGACCGGTGGCAATGAGCAGTTCTTC. It codes for CSTIGSGTGGNEQFF.

This sequence joins TRBV7-3 and TRBJ2-3; no definite D call. Trimming shortened V by 3 bases and J by 6 bases, and 10 bases separated the two germline ends. The V gene's germline CDR1 is SGHTA and CDR2 FQGTGA. The CDR3 loop spans 13 amino acids. CDR3: CASSFSRWDTQYF. For the CDR3, the DNA is TGTGCCAGCAGCTTTTCACGGTGGGATACGCAGTATTTT.

V is TRBV29-1 and J is TRBJ2-7, with D uncertain. CDR1 and CDR2 (germline): SQVTM, ANQGSEA. Between the trimmed V and J ends, which lost 6 bases and 0 bases, there was a span of 12 bases. This CDR3 is built from 13 residues. CDR3 in amino acids: CSVVDGISYEQYF. CDR3 DNA: TGCAGCGTAGTGGACGGAATCTCCTACGAGCAGTACTTC.

The rearrangement uses TRBV19 and TRBJ1-2; 7 positions agree with TRBD1. This CDR3 has 14 residues. The germline V gene has CDR1 LNHDA and CDR2 SQIVND (reference sequence). J was trimmed by 0 bases and V by 10 bases; bases with no gene match: 8. CDR3 sequence: CATNQTGPNYGYTF. DNA of the CDR3: TGTGCCACAAACCAGACAGGGCCTAACTATGGCTACACCTTC.

V gene TRBV27 combines with J gene TRBJ2-1; 7 bases fit TRBD2. CDR3 length equals 11 residues. CDR1 is MNHEY, CDR2 SMNVEV, per germline (reference sequence). The junction had 3 bases not matched to a gene; V was cut back by 7 bases and J by 9 bases. This CDR3 is CASTIAGEQFF. The CDR3 region has the DNA TGTGCCAGCACCATAGCGGGTGAGCAGTTCTTC.

CDR3 sequence reads: CAISEGTGTQETQYF. CDR3 nucleotides: TGTGCCATCAGTGAGGGGACGGGAACACAAGAGACCCAGTACTTC. The V gene is TRBV10-3, the J gene TRBJ2-5; D is possibly TRBD1 or TRBD2 (5 bases each). V lost 2 bases and J 2 bases, leaving 12 bases between the germline ends. The CDR3 contains 15 residues. Germline V CDR1 and CDR2: ENHRY, SYGVKD.

The chain joins TRBV27 to TRBJ2-7, with D possibly being TRBD2 (7 bases). Germline loops: CDR1 MNHEY, CDR2 SMNVEV (reference sequence). The CDR3 consists of 15 residues. The ends were cut back, 0 bases at V and 6 bases at J, with 15 bases in the middle. The CDR3 DNA follows: TGTGCCAGCAGTTTATCGGGGGGGACATACGGCGAGCAGTACTTC. Its protein is CASSLSGGTYGEQYF.

Details on this clone: Within the sample, other DNA sequences also encode this same CDR3. The chain joins TRBV5-4 to TRBJ2-5; D is ambiguous. The J call may be in error: the DNA end matches TRBJ2-7 better. Per germline, CDR1 SGHNT and CDR2 YYREEE (reference sequence). The CDR3 is 11 residues long. CDR3 coding DNA: TGTGCCAGCAGCTCAGAATACGAGCAGTACTTC. It translates to CASSSEYEQYF.

This chain links TRBV18 with TRBJ1-5; D is ambiguous. In germline, CDR1 is KGHSH, CDR2 LQKENI. V was shortened by 1 base and J by 3 bases, with 4 bases between the two germline ends. This CDR3 has 13 amino acids. CDR3 in DNA: TGTGCCAGCTCACCACGGAACAATCAGCCCCAGCATTTT. Translating gives CASSPRNNQPQHF.

V and J are TRBV28 and TRBJ1-2; 8 bases fit TRBD1. CDR3 size: 14 residues. Trimming removed 8 bases from V and 6 bases from J; junction bases left unmatched: 11. Germline V gives CDR1 MDHEN, CDR2 SYDVKM. As DNA, the CDR3 is TGTGCCAGCGAACTTGGACAGGGACCCCATGGCTACACCTTC. Its protein is CASELGQGPHGYTF.

The chain couples TRBV14 to TRBJ2-7; no firm D call. Germline assignment: CDR1 SGHDN and CDR2 FVKESK. CDR3 length equals 17 residues. Trimming took 1 base from V and 5 from J, leaving 21 bases between them. The CDR3 nucleotides are TGTGCCAGCAGCCAAGGTGACGAGGTTTTTTGGATGGACGAGCAGTACTTC. Protein: CASSQGDEVFWMDEQYF.